This T cell receptor (beta chain) derives from a study of shared clonotypes between healthy human individuals (dated by TCRdb to the early 2020s). Regarding the research as a whole: The cohort comprised a couple of women and a few men aged 18 to 49 years. For each donor, CD4 naive and CD4 memory were each given three plates, CD8 naive was given two plates, and CD8 memory was given one plate. The study deeply sequenced blood TCR repertoires of about five healthy adults to estimate repertoire size and the extent of clonotype sharing between individuals. Libraries were prepared and TCR repertoires were sequenced by different laboratories using diverse techniques, in order to increase sequencing depth and limit assay-specific biases. Each donor's leukapheresis produced roughly between roughly 0.85 and 10 billion PBMCs.

The donors were healthy, HIV-negative adults with no recently reported acute infections or vaccinations. All donors were Caucasian adults living in Nashville, Tennessee, USA. CD4+ T cells were enriched by magnetic negative selection, after which naive cells were positively selected on CD45RA and the negative fraction was taken as the memory subset. Blood was obtained by leukapheresis, after which PBMCs were separated by Ficoll-Histopaque density gradient centrifugation and cryopreserved in liquid nitrogen vapor phase. Analytical flow cytometry was used to check the purity and quantity of each magnetically sorted T cell population. Genomic DNA was isolated from every sorted fraction and measured by UV absorbance on a Nanodrop 2000c. What the work shows at the level of the full study, not this receptor alone: Estimated clonotype richness was generally larger for naive than for memory subsets. Even with the large sequencing depth, rarefaction of the sorted-subset datasets indicated that sequencing was incomplete. Compared with non-shared clonotypes, the clonotypes found in all four sorted-subset donors had higher generation probabilities. Based on pairwise subsampling, the degree of clonotype sharing among donors was expected to be affected by sequencing depth. Because the study included a small number of donors, the genetic and exposure-history diversity represented was limited. Sampling was restricted to blood, and TCR repertoires in tissues likely differ from the TCR repertoires found in blood. Sharing across several donors was observed for 5% to 6.5% of naive CD4, over 3% of naive CD8, 2.3% of memory CD4, and over 0.3% of memory CD8 clonotypes.

The sample holds a few counts of this clone. Its target antigen remains unknown. Qualities for individual bases were not recorded, and no much larger clone is one base off. CDR1 and CDR2 are drawn from the germline V gene: SNHLY, FYNNEI. Taken from cysteine to phenylalanine, the CDR3 has 16 residues. Kept here is only the CDR3 DNA, which spans 48 bases and is read in frame from base 1. The germline ends are 16 bases apart after V is trimmed by 3 bases and J by 4 bases. TCR CDR3 regions were amplified from genomic DNA by multiplex PCR using the deep immunoSEQ assay. Extracted genomic DNA from each cell subset was spread evenly across all wells of several immunoSEQ 96-well plates, with each plate serving as a replicate. For sorted subsets, each replicate PCR was loaded with about 0.2 ug genomic DNA, equivalent to approximately 33,000 T cell genomes. Purified libraries were measured with a Qubit 3.0 fluorometer, size-checked on a Bioanalyzer 2100, and measured again with the KAPA Library Quantification kit. Every immunoSEQ 96-well plate was sequenced on a dedicated single-read 150-cycle Illumina NextSeq 550 flow cell. The study's own analysis went as follows. The immunoSEQ output contained only junctional sequences without quality scores, so filtering could not match that applied to full-length reads. Sequences were annotated with PyIR, a Python wrapper for IgBLAST v1.9, using IMGT germline references to assign V/J genes and CDR3. Reads were filtered out if the reads had weak V/J assignments (E-value above 1e-6), no CDR3, stop codons, out-of-frame junctions, or ambiguous translated residues. V3J clonotypes were defined as sequences sharing the same inferred V gene, J gene, and CDR3 amino acid sequence. Percentage overlap between repertoires was computed as shared unique clonotypes divided by the size of the smaller repertoire. Repertoire richness was assessed with RTK rarefaction, the Chao1 estimator, and Recon v2.1 estimates of unobserved clonotypes. OLGA was used to compute generation probabilities for all TCRbeta clonotypes that the gDNA method yielded from a handful of donors. TCRdb mirrors the immuneACCESS table, restricted to in-frame sequences. Some clones are absent from its copies; in checked studies, under half trace to an unresolved V gene, and the reason for the others is unknown. V, J and clone size were drawn from that table, and D and trimming were deduced from the DNA. For this sample there are about 2.3 million clones; 90% to 95% appear just once. The leading ten clones occupy around 0.4% of the sample.

The source material was naive CD4+ T cells from PBMCs. Read against the paper, the sample's cell subset or site label means: CD45RA+ positively selected. The TCR was taken from a man aged 18 to 30 in good health. Some clones in this sample may be carry-over from other donors' samples. The chain is encoded by TRBV2 joined to TRBJ1-5; the D gene is perhaps TRBD1, on 5 matching bases. The nucleotide sequence is TGTGCCAGCAGTGATTGGGCAGGGTCCCTTAATCAGCCCCAGCATTTT. Its protein product is CASSDWAGSLNQPQHF.